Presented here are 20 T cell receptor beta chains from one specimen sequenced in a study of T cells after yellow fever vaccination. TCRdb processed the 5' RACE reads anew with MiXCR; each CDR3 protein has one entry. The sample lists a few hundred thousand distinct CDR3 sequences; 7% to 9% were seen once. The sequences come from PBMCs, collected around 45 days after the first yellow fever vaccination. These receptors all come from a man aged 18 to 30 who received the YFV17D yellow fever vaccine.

The CDR3 loop reads CASSQASSYSNQPQHF. CDR3 DNA: TGTGCCAGCAGTCAGGCCAGTTCCTATAGCAATCAGCCCCAGCATTTT. V usage is TRBV3-1 and J usage is TRBJ1-5; D gene uncertain. This CDR3 comprises 16 residues. Trimming shortened V by 6 bases and J by 0 bases, and 15 bases separated the two germline ends. Germline-derived CDR1 and CDR2 are LGHDT and YNNKEL (reference sequence).

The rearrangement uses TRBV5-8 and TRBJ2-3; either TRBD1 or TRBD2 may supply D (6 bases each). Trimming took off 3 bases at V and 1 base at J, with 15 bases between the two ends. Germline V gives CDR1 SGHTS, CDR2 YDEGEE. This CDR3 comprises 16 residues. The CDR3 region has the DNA TGTGCCAGCAGCTCGGACCCGGGGGCCGGCACAGATACGCAGTATTTT. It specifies CASSSDPGAGTDTQYF.

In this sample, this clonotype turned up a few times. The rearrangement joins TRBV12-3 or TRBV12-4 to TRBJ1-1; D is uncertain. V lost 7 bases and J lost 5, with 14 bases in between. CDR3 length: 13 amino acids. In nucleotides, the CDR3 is TGTGCCAGCACCTCAAACCGGGGTACTGAAGCTTTCTTT. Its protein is CASTSNRGTEAFF.

CDR3 region: CSGGGARTEAFF. Written as DNA, the CDR3 is TGCAGCGGAGGGGGGGCGAGGACTGAAGCTTTCTTT. The chain uses TRBV29-1 and TRBJ1-1, with D possibly TRBD1 on 6 matching bases. In germline, CDR1 is SQVTM, CDR2 ANQGSEA. V lost 7 bases to trimming and J lost 5 bases, with 14 bases between them. The CDR3 has 12 amino acids.

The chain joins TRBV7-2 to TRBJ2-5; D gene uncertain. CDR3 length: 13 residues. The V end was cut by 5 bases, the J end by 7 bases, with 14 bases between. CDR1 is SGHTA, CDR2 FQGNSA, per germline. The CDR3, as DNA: TGTGCCAGCAGCCAATCTTGGGCTGGGACCCAGTACTTC. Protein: CASSQSWAGTQYF.

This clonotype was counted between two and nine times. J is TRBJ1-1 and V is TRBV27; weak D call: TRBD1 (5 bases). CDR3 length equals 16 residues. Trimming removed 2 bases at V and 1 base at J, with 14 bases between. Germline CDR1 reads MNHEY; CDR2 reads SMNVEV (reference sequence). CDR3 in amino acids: CASSLGQQETNTEAFF. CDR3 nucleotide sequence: TGTGCCAGCAGTTTAGGACAACAGGAGACGAACACTGAAGCTTTCTTT.

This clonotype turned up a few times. CDR3 coding DNA: TGTGCCAGCGGCGGACAGGGATCGTCCCAGTACTTC. It specifies CASGGQGSSQYF. This rearrangement joins TRBV25-1 to TRBJ2-5; 8 bases match TRBD1. The CDR3 is made up of 12 amino acids. The junction had 8 bases not matched to a gene; V was cut back by 8 bases and J by 9 bases. Germline V gene sequence: CDR1 MGHDK, CDR2 SYGVNS.

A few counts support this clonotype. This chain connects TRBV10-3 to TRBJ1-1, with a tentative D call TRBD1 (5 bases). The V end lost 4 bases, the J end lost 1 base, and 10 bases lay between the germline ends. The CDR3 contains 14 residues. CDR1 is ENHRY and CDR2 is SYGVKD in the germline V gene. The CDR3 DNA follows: TGTGCCATCAGTGCCGGGGGTTCGAACACTGAAGCTTTCTTT. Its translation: CAISAGGSNTEAFF.

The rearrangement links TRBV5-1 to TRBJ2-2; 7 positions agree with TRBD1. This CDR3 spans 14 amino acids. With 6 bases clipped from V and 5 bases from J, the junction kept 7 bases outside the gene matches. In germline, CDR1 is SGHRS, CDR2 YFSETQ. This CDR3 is CASTRQGNTGELFF. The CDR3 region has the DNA TGCGCCAGCACCCGACAGGGAAATACCGGGGAGCTGTTTTTT.

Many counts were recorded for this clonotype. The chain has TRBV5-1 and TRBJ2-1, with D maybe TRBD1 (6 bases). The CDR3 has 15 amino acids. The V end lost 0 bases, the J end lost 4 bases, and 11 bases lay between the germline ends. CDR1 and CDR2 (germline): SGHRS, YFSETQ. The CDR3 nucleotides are TGCGCCAGCAGCTTGGACAGGGTCGGGTACAATGAGCAGTTCTTC. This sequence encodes CASSLDRVGYNEQFF.

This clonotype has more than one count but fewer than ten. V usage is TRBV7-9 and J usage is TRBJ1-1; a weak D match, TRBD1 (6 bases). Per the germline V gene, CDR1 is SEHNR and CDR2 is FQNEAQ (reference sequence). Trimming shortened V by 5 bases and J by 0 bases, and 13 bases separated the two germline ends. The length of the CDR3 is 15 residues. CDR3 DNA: TGTGCCAGCAGCCTTATGGGGGGGCTGAACACTGAAGCTTTCTTT. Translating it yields CASSLMGGLNTEAFF.

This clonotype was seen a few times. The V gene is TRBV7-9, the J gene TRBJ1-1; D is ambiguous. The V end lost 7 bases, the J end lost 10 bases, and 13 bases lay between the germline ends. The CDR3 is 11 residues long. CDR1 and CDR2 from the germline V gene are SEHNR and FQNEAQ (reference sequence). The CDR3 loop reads CASTSYLGAFF. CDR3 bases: TGTGCCAGCACCTCCTACCTTGGAGCTTTCTTT.

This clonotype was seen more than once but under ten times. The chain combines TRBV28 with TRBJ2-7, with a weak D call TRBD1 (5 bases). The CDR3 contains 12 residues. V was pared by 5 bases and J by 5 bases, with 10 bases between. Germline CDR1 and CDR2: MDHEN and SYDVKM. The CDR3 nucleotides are TGTGCCAGCAGTCCCGAAGGGGACGAGCAGTACGTC. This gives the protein CASSPEGDEQYV.

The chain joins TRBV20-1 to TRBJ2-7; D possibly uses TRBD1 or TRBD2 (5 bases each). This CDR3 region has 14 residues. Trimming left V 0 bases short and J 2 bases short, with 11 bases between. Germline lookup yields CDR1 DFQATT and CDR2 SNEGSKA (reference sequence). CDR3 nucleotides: TGCAGTGCTAGAGATATCAGGGAGACCTACGAGCAGTACTTC. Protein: CSARDIRETYEQYF.

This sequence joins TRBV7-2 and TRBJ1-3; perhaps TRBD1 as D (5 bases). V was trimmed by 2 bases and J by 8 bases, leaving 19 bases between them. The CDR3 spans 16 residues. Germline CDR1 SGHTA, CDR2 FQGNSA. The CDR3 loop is CASSLKGTRRGDTIYF. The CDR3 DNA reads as TGTGCCAGCAGCTTAAAGGGGACCCGCCGAGGAGACACCATATATTTT.

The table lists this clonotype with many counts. CDR3: CASSFNWGETQYF. CDR3 DNA sequence: TGTGCCAGCAGCTTCAACTGGGGCGAGACCCAGTACTTC. The chain couples TRBV7-3 to TRBJ2-5; D perhaps matches TRBD1 (5 bases). Trimming stripped 3 bases from V and 5 bases from J, with 10 bases between. CDR3 size: 13 residues. Germline V gene lookup returns CDR1 SGHTA and CDR2 FQGTGA. Full variable domain (rest looked up from reference TRBV7-3 and TRBJ2-5): GAGVSQTPSNKVTEKGKYVELRCDPISGHTALYWYRQSLGQGPEFLIYFQGTGAADDSGLPNDRFFAVRPEGSVSTLKIQRTERGDSAVYLCASSFNWGETQYFGPGTRLLVL.

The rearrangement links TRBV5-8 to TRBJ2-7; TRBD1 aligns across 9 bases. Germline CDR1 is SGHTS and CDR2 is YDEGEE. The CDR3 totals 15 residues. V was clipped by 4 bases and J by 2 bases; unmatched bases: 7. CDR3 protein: CASSKDRGSPYEQYF. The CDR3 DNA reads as TGTGCCAGCAGCAAAGACAGGGGGAGTCCCTACGAGCAGTACTTC.

CDR3 residues: CASSYRTGPLEGELFF. CDR3 DNA sequence: TGTGCCAGCAGCTACCGGACAGGTCCTCTGGAGGGGGAGCTGTTTTTT. This rearrangement joins TRBV7-8 to TRBJ2-2, with TRBD1 matching 7 bases. Germline V gene sequence: CDR1 SGHVS, CDR2 FQNEAQ. CDR3 length: 16 amino acids. V lost 4 bases, J lost 8 bases, and 13 bases stayed unmatched.

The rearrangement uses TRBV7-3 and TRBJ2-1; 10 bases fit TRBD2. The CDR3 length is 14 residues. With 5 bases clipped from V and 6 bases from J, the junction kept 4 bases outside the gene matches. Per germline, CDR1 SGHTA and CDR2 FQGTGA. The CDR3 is CASSLAGVRNEQFF. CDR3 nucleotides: TGTGCCAGCAGCCTAGCGGGGGTTCGCAATGAGCAGTTCTTC.

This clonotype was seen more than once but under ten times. The CDR3 sequence is CASSSRDGGELFF. As DNA, the CDR3 is TGTGCCAGCAGTTCCAGGGACGGCGGGGAGCTGTTTTTT. This chain uses TRBV27 with TRBJ2-2, with D possibly being TRBD1 or TRBD2 (5 bases each). The CDR3 totals 13 residues. The germline V and J ends were trimmed by 4 bases and 7 bases, with 10 bases remaining between them. The germline CDR1 and CDR2 sequences are MNHEY and SMNVEV (reference sequence).